The 8 T cell receptor beta chains below all came from one sample that was sequenced in a study of OX40 agonist ivuxolimab in advanced cancers. Clones were sequenced by immunoSEQ multiplex PCR, and TCRdb holds only the in-frame ones, with some missing. The sample includes 70,000 to 90,000 clones, around 87% of them seen just once. The source was CD4+ or CD8+ T cells sorted from blood, collected in a trial of the OX40 agonist ivuxolimab. The receptors come from an adult with an advanced solid tumor such as melanoma, head and neck, liver or kidney cancer.

The genes are TRBV4-1 and TRBJ2-2, with D hard to call. Trimming cost V 4 bases and J 0 bases, with 9 bases left between them. Germline V gives CDR1 MGHRA, CDR2 YSYEKL. The CDR3 sequence is 15 residues long. The CDR3 here is CASSPLTSNTGELFF. In DNA form, the CDR3 reads TGCGCCAGCAGCCCGCTGACCTCGAACACCGGGGAGCTGTTTTTT.

The chain combines TRBV30 with TRBJ1-5; D unclear. Germline assignment: CDR1 GTSNPN and CDR2 SVGIG (reference sequence). Trimming left V 0 bases short and J 9 bases short, with 9 bases between. CDR3 length: 12 residues. The CDR3 loop reads CAWSVPGMPQHF. The CDR3, as DNA: TGTGCCTGGAGTGTTCCGGGGATGCCCCAGCATTTT. Based on the CDR3 plus reference TRBV30 and TRBJ1-5, the full variable domain is SQTIHQWPATLVQPVGSPLSLECTVEGTSNPNLYWYRQAAGRGLQLLFYSVGIGQISSEVPQNLSASRPQDRQFILSSKKLLLSDSGFYLCAWSVPGMPQHFGDGTRLSIL.

This chain connects TRBV7-9 to TRBJ2-3; D remains ambiguous. V lost 5 bases, J lost 3 bases, and 15 bases lay in between. Germline CDR1 is SEHNR and CDR2 is FQNEAQ (reference sequence). The CDR3 has 15 residues. CDR3 sequence reads: CASSRDILGTDTQYF. CDR3 nucleotides: TGTGCCAGCAGCAGGGATATCTTGGGGACAGATACGCAGTATTTT.

The J gene is TRBJ1-3, the V gene TRBV28; D is perhaps TRBD1 (5 bases). Germline assignment: CDR1 MDHEN and CDR2 SYDVKM. V lost 2 bases, J lost 4 bases, and 12 bases lay in between. This CDR3 has 15 amino acids. The CDR3 DNA is TGTGCCAGCAGTTTAGGAGGGGTCGAGGGAAACACCATATATTTT. This translates into CASSLGGVEGNTIYF.

CDR3 nucleotides: TGCGCCAGCAGCCAAGATGGTCTAGCGGGGGGAATAGATACGCAGTATTTT. Its translation: CASSQDGLAGGIDTQYF. The V call is TRBV4-1, the J call TRBJ2-3; TRBD2 aligns across 11 bases. V lost 0 bases and J lost 5; bases outside the gene matches: 7. Germline lookup yields CDR1 MGHRA and CDR2 YSYEKL. CDR3 length: 17 amino acids.

This chain uses TRBV27 with TRBJ1-2; tentatively, D is TRBD1 (5 bases). CDR3 length: 18 amino acids. V dropped 7 bases and J dropped 0 bases, with 24 bases sitting between them. The germline V gene has CDR1 MNHEY and CDR2 SMNVEV (reference sequence). The CDR3 DNA is TGTGCCAGCACCCAACTCCTTGGGGCCTCGATATCTAACTATGGCTACACCTTC. Residues: CASTQLLGASISNYGYTF.

V and J are TRBV7-3 and TRBJ2-5; TRBD2 matches 9 bases. V was clipped by 5 bases and J by 7 bases; unmatched bases: 14. CDR1 SGHTA and CDR2 FQGTGA come from the germline V gene. This CDR3 contains 16 residues. The CDR3 here is CASSPQGAGGHGTQYF. The CDR3 nucleotides are TGTGCCAGCAGCCCCCAGGGAGCGGGAGGCCACGGGACCCAGTACTTC.

V and J are TRBV10-3 and TRBJ2-3; TRBD1 aligns across 9 bases. The ends lost 11 bases at V and 1 base at J; junction bases unmatched: 4. The CDR3 length is 13 residues. Germline loops: CDR1 ENHRY, CDR2 SYGVKD. The CDR3 protein is CASGTGRTDTQYF. Here the CDR3 DNA reads TGTGCCTCGGGGACAGGGCGCACAGATACGCAGTATTTT.